This T cell receptor (beta chain) comes out of a study of T cell changes during pregnancy in multiple sclerosis. TCRdb's table, derived via immunoSEQ multiplex PCR, lists solely in-frame clones and lacks some. The sample shows about 68,000 clones, just over 90% of them seen only once. CDR1 MNHEY and CDR2 SMNVEV come from the germline V gene (reference sequence). V lost 5 bases and J 4 bases, leaving 22 bases between the germline ends. CDR3 size: 17 residues. The sample holds one count of this clone. This receptor was obtained from a female donor in good health, enrolled as a control in a pregnancy study. The sequenced sample was peripheral blood, obtained in the second trimester of pregnancy. The rearrangement uses TRBV27 and TRBJ2-3; D might be TRBD1 (5 bases). The CDR3 DNA is TGTGCCAGCAGTGACAGTCGGTTACCCAGCAGCGCAGATACGCAGTATTTT. Translating gives CASSDSRLPSSADTQYF.